The entry below describes one T cell receptor (beta chain). Which antigen it targets is not known. The junction and the germline gene differ at one end; a read error may be behind it. CDR1 and CDR2 were assigned from the germline V gene as KGHSH and LQKENI. Inclusive of the bounding cysteine and phenylalanine, the CDR3 is 15 residues long. Only the CDR3 part of the read is kept: 45 bases, read in frame from the first base. The donors were healthy, HIV-negative adults who had no recently reported acute infections or vaccinations. Only Caucasian adults living in Nashville, Tennessee, USA were represented among the donors. CD4+ T cells were enriched through magnetic negative selection, after which naive cells were positively selected on CD45RA and the remaining negative fraction served as the memory subset. After blood collection by leukapheresis, PBMCs were isolated using Ficoll-Histopaque density gradient centrifugation and then cryopreserved in the vapor phase of liquid nitrogen. Purity and quantity of every magnetically sorted T cell population were checked by analytical flow cytometry. Each sorted fraction had its genomic DNA isolated and then quantified by UV absorbance on a Nanodrop 2000c.

Using the deep immunoSEQ assay, TCR CDR3 regions were amplified from genomic DNA by multiplex PCR. Extracted genomic DNA from each cell subset was spread evenly across all wells of several immunoSEQ 96-well plates, with each plate serving as a replicate. Each replicate PCR for sorted subsets received approximately 220 ng genomic DNA, equal to tens of thousands of T cell genomes. The purified libraries were quantified using a Qubit 3.0 fluorometer, sized with a Bioanalyzer 2100, and then quantified again using the KAPA Library Quantification kit. Every immunoSEQ 96-well plate was sequenced on a dedicated single-read 150-cycle Illumina NextSeq 550 flow cell. The study's processing was this. The immunoSEQ output contained only junctional sequences without quality scores, so filtering could not match that applied to full-length reads. To assign V/J genes and CDR3, sequences were annotated using PyIR, a Python wrapper for IgBLAST v1.9, with IMGT germline references. Reads were removed for weak V/J assignments (E-value above 1e-6), missing CDR3, stop codons, out-of-frame junctions, or ambiguous translated residues. V3J clonotypes were defined as sequences sharing an identical inferred V gene, J gene, and CDR3 amino acid sequence. Percentage overlap between repertoires was computed as shared unique clonotypes divided by the size of the smaller repertoire. RTK rarefaction, the Chao1 estimator, and Recon v2.1 estimates of unobserved clonotypes were used to assess repertoire richness. OLGA was used to compute generation probabilities for all TCRbeta clonotypes that the gDNA method yielded from a handful of donors. TCRdb took over this immuneACCESS table, retaining in-frame rearrangements with V and J assigned. Such tables are incomplete; in checked studies, under half of the missing clones stem from an unresolved V gene, and the remainder is unexplained. From that table come the V and J calls and clone size; the DNA was used to work out D and trimming. The sample includes approximately 330,000 clones, with around 67% observed a single time. Of the sample, about 10% is held by the ten largest clones.

These data come from a study of shared clonotypes between healthy human individuals (dated by TCRdb to 2019 to 2021). Concerning the study at large: The cohort included three men and a couple of women between 18 and 49 years of age. Per donor, three plates each were used for CD4 naive and CD4 memory, two for CD8 naive, and one for CD8 memory. The study deeply sequenced blood TCR repertoires of five healthy adults to estimate repertoire size and the extent of clonotype sharing between individuals. To increase sequencing depth and limit assay-specific biases, different laboratories used diverse techniques to prepare libraries and sequence TCR repertoires. Leukapheresis yielded between about 0.9 and 9.5 billion PBMCs per donor.

Findings and caveats that apply to the study as a whole: Compared with non-shared clonotypes, the clonotypes found in all four sorted-subset donors had higher generation probabilities. Even with the large sequencing depth, rarefaction of the sorted-subset datasets indicated that sequencing was incomplete. Naive subsets generally had larger estimated clonotype richness than memory subsets did. Sharing across several donors was observed for approximately 4.6% of naive CD4, around 3.5% of naive CD8, about 2.3% of memory CD4, and about 0.4% of memory CD8 clonotypes. The genetic and exposure-history diversity represented was limited by the small number of donors. Sampling was limited to blood, and TCR repertoires in tissue likely differ from TCR repertoires in blood. Based on pairwise subsampling, the degree of clonotype sharing among donors was expected to be affected by sequencing depth.

Recombination joined TRBV18 with TRBJ2-3, with a weak D call of TRBD2 (5 bases match). Source material: memory CD4+ T cells sorted from blood. The sample's cell subset or site, from its label and the paper: CD45RA-negative fraction. This clonotype originated in a man aged 30 to 39 in good health. The CDR3 protein: CVSSPPEGVQDTQYF. The DNA sequence reads TGTGTCAGCTCACCTCCAGAGGGAGTGCAAGATACGCAGTATTTT.